A selection of T cell receptor beta chains follows, all from one sample in a study of blood T cell repertoires in COVID-19. TCRdb's table, derived via immunoSEQ multiplex PCR, lists solely in-frame clones and lacks some. The sample lists roughly 200,000 clones, approximately 78% seen once, with roughly 8.2% in the top ten. The sequenced sample was peripheral blood. The receptors come from a woman of 80 years or more with COVID-19, enrolled during active disease. Each CDR3 is given with its conserved first and last residue. The D gene is left open where the match is weak. Only some rows state a clone size, as once, few, many or a class for expanded clones.

v_call,d_call,clone_size,j_call,cdr3_aa,cdr3_nt
TRBV7-9,TRBD1,NA,TRBJ1-1,CASSLGQGTLNTEAFF,TGTGCCAGCAGCTTAGGACAGGGGACCTTGAACACTGAAGCTTTCTTT
TRBV19,NA,NA,TRBJ1-5,CASSILSTEMHQPQHF,TGTGCCAGTAGTATACTTTCGACAGAAATGCATCAGCCCCAGCATTTT
TRBV11-3,TRBD1,NA,TRBJ1-1,CASSVRGQVDTEAFF,TGTGCCAGCAGCGTAAGGGGACAGGTAGACACTGAAGCTTTCTTT
TRBV11-1,NA,NA,TRBJ1-1,CASSLSEWGGTEAFF,TGTGCCAGCAGCTTATCTGAGTGGGGAGGTACTGAAGCTTTCTTT
TRBV15,TRBD2,NA,TRBJ2-1,CATAREGDEQFF,TGTGCCACCGCTCGGGAGGGGGACGAGCAGTTCTTC
TRBV9,NA,NA,TRBJ1-1,CASSVESLGLGTEAFF,TGTGCCAGCAGCGTAGAGAGTCTGGGCCTTGGCACTGAAGCTTTCTTT
TRBV5-1,NA,NA,TRBJ2-2,CASSLARVISAGELFF,TGCGCCAGCAGCTTGGCTCGGGTGATTAGCGCCGGGGAGCTGTTTTTT
TRBV5-1,TRBD1,NA,TRBJ1-2,CASSLLGQGRGYTF,TGCGCCAGCAGTTTACTTGGACAGGGGCGAGGCTACACCTTC
TRBV11-3,TRBD1,few,TRBJ2-1,CASRPPTGGEQFF,TGTGCCAGCAGGCCCCCCACAGGGGGCGAGCAGTTCTTC
TRBV7-3,TRBD2,NA,TRBJ2-1,CASSLGTSGSNEQFF,TGTGCCAGCAGCTTAGGGACTAGCGGGAGTAATGAGCAGTTCTTC
TRBV12-3/TRBV12-4,TRBD1,NA,TRBJ2-5,CASSLDRGETQYF,TGTGCCAGCAGTTTGGACAGGGGAGAGACCCAGTACTTC
TRBV11-3,TRBD2,NA,TRBJ2-1,CASARAGGRNEQFF,TGTGCCAGCGCTAGGGCGGGGGGTAGGAATGAGCAGTTCTTC
TRBV29-1,NA,few,TRBJ2-5,CSVESSKQETQYF,TGCAGCGTTGAAAGTAGCAAGCAAGAGACCCAGTACTTC
TRBV11-3,TRBD2,NA,TRBJ2-1,CASSLGAGGPYNEQFF,TGTGCCAGCAGCTTAGGTGCGGGAGGCCCCTACAATGAGCAGTTCTTC
TRBV29-1,NA,NA,TRBJ2-1,CSVEERLSHEQFF,TGCAGCGTTGAGGAAAGACTATCACATGAGCAGTTCTTC
TRBV27,TRBD1,NA,TRBJ1-2,CASSLFWIGGALDGYTF,TGTGCCAGCAGTTTGTTCTGGATAGGGGGCGCTTTAGATGGCTACACCTTC
TRBV5-8,NA,NA,TRBJ1-2,CASSLGGVQVLYGYTF,TGTGCCAGCAGTCTTGGAGGGGTTCAAGTATTATATGGCTACACCTTC
TRBV11-2,TRBD2,NA,TRBJ2-2,CASSPLWGGTGELFF,TGTGCCAGCAGCCCCTTGTGGGGGGGCACCGGGGAGCTGTTTTTT
TRBV2,TRBD1,NA,TRBJ1-5,CASSGTGVQPQHF,TGTGCCAGCAGTGGAACAGGGGTGCAGCCCCAGCATTTT
TRBV7-3,TRBD1,few,TRBJ1-5,CASSRGQTQEPQHF,TGTGCCAGCAGCCGGGGACAGACCCAGGAGCCCCAGCATTTT
TRBV5-6,TRBD1,NA,TRBJ1-2,CASSTLGQAGGYGYTF,TGTGCCAGCAGCACCCTCGGACAGGCGGGGGGCTATGGCTACACCTTC
TRBV7-2,TRBD1,few,TRBJ2-7,CASSLVPRDRVFSYEQYF,TGTGCCAGCAGCTTAGTACCACGGGACAGAGTTTTCTCCTACGAGCAGTACTTC
TRBV12-5,NA,NA,TRBJ2-2,CALRRGRNTGELFF,TGTGCCCTTAGGAGGGGCCGGAACACCGGGGAGCTGTTTTTT
TRBV5-8,TRBD1,NA,TRBJ1-2,CASIPDRVYGYTF,TGTGCCAGCATCCCGGACAGGGTCTATGGCTACACCTTC
TRBV3-1/TRBV3-2,NA,NA,TRBJ1-2,CASSQATNYGYTF,TGTGCCAGCAGCCAAGCCACTAACTATGGCTACACCTTC
TRBV30,TRBD1,NA,TRBJ1-5,CAWSPTHRGGFYSNQPQHF,TGTGCCTGGAGTCCCACTCACAGGGGGGGATTCTATAGCAATCAGCCCCAGCATTTT
TRBV30,TRBD1,NA,TRBJ2-2,CASRQGGNTGELFF,TGTGCCTCGCGACAGGGGGGGAACACCGGGGAGCTGTTTTTT
TRBV18,TRBD1,NA,TRBJ1-1,CASSTSGTVNTEAFF,TGTGCCAGCTCAACTTCCGGGACAGTTAACACTGAAGCTTTCTTT
TRBV7-2,TRBD2,NA,TRBJ2-2,CASSSAGDKTGELFF,TGTGCCAGCAGTTCAGCGGGAGATAAAACCGGGGAGCTGTTTTTT
TRBV19,NA,NA,TRBJ1-4,CASSITWRTTGTRNEKLFF,TGTGCCAGTAGTATAACATGGCGAACCACCGGGACAAGAAATGAAAAACTGTTTTTT
TRBV12-3/TRBV12-4,NA,NA,TRBJ1-2,CASSAYYYGYTF,TGTGCCAGCAGTGCTTACTATTATGGCTACACCTTC
TRBV28,NA,once,TRBJ1-1,CASSATGTLNTEAFF,TGTGCCAGCAGTGCGACCGGGACTCTGAACACTGAAGCTTTCTTT
TRBV18,TRBD1,NA,TRBJ1-4,CASSPGQGGEKLFF,TGTGCCAGCTCGCCGGGACAGGGGGGTGAAAAACTGTTTTTT
TRBV3-1/TRBV3-2,TRBD1,NA,TRBJ1-2,CASSQGGQGSYGYTF,TGTGCCAGCAGCCAAGGAGGACAGGGAAGCTATGGCTACACCTTC
TRBV5-4,TRBD1,NA,TRBJ1-2,CASSWGQGSRYGYTF,TGTGCCAGCAGCTGGGGACAGGGGAGTAGGTATGGCTACACCTTC
TRBV6-1,TRBD1,NA,TRBJ1-1,CASSARQGKGTTEAFF,TGTGCCAGCAGTGCTAGACAGGGGAAGGGAACAACTGAAGCTTTCTTT
TRBV6-2/TRBV6-3,TRBD1,NA,TRBJ1-5,CASSFRGPYSNQPQHF,TGTGCCAGCAGTTTCAGGGGGCCTTATAGCAATCAGCCCCAGCATTTT
TRBV29-1,NA,NA,TRBJ2-7,CSVGRGPGYEQYF,TGCAGCGTTGGCAGGGGCCCGGGGTACGAGCAGTACTTC
TRBV6-4,TRBD1,NA,TRBJ1-5,CASSDRTGDNQPQHF,TGTGCCAGCAGTGACAGGACAGGGGACAATCAGCCCCAGCATTTT
TRBV2,NA,NA,TRBJ1-2,CASSEGGFGYTF,TGTGCCAGCAGTGAAGGAGGGTTTGGCTACACCTTC
TRBV11-2,NA,NA,TRBJ1-5,CASSRHITEQPQHF,TGTGCCAGCAGCAGACACATAACAGAACAGCCCCAGCATTTT
TRBV2,NA,once,TRBJ2-6,CASRVNQAGANVLTF,TGTGCCAGCAGAGTAAACCAGGCTGGGGCCAACGTCCTGACTTTC
TRBV7-9,NA,few,TRBJ2-5,CASSPKQRIQETQYF,TGTGCCAGCAGCCCAAAACAGCGGATCCAAGAGACCCAGTACTTC
TRBV3-1/TRBV3-2,NA,NA,TRBJ2-3,CASSQLANTQYF,TGTGCCAGCAGCCAACTAGCCAATACGCAGTATTTT
TRBV4-3,NA,NA,TRBJ2-7,CASSQERAESYEQYF,TGCGCCAGCAGCCAAGAGCGGGCAGAGTCCTACGAGCAGTACTTC
TRBV2,TRBD1,NA,TRBJ1-5,CASSLTGELGAQHF,TGTGCCAGCAGTTTGACAGGGGAGCTCGGAGCCCAGCATTTT